The 12 T cell receptor beta chains listed next were all sequenced from one sample in a study of blood T cell repertoires in COVID-19. Repertoires were generated with immunoSEQ multiplex PCR, while TCRdb's copy carries only in-frame clones and drops some. The sample has fewer than 50,000 clones, 65% to 80% seen once. The sequenced material came from peripheral blood. Receptor source: a man older than 75 with acute or convalescent COVID-19.

The chain recombines TRBV5-4 with TRBJ2-6; D unresolved. The CDR3 runs 15 residues. Trimming took 3 bases from V and 0 from J, leaving 7 bases between them. CDR1 is SGHNT and CDR2 is YYREEE in the germline V gene (reference sequence). DNA of the CDR3: TGTGCCAGCAGCTCACTTATCTCTGGGGCCAACGTCCTGACTTTC. Residues: CASSSLISGANVLTF.

This clone was seen only a few times. The chain joins TRBV24-1 to TRBJ1-5; D is possibly TRBD1 (5 bases). The CDR3 sequence is 18 residues long. With 5 bases removed from V and 3 bases from J, the gap between germline ends came to 22 bases. CDR1 is KGHDR, CDR2 SFDVKD, per germline. Written as DNA, the CDR3 is TGTGCCACCAGTGCCCTAAAAGACCCGGGGGGGAACAATCAGCCCCAGCATTTT. Protein: CATSALKDPGGNNQPQHF.

V is TRBV3-1 (or the pseudogene TRBV3-2) and J is TRBJ2-5; maybe TRBD1 (6 bases). The CDR3 is 16 residues long. The germline V and J ends were trimmed by 5 bases and 3 bases, with 19 bases remaining between them. Germline V gene sequence: CDR1 LGHDT, CDR2 YNNKEL (reference sequence). In DNA form, the CDR3 reads TGTGCCAGCAGCGTTCCGGGACCCCCAGGGGAAGAGACCCAGTACTTC. It specifies CASSVPGPPGEETQYF.

The chain links TRBV5-1 to TRBJ1-3; D possibly corresponds to TRBD1 (6 bases). The length of the CDR3 is 16 residues. The V end was cut by 4 bases, the J end by 3 bases, with 17 bases between. Germline CDR1 and CDR2: SGHRS and YFSETQ. CDR3 bases: TGCGCCAGCAGCATAACTTGGGGGCGCGTTGGAAACACCATATATTTT. Its protein product is CASSITWGRVGNTIYF.

The chain is built from TRBV5-1 and TRBJ1-2; TRBD1 matches 9 bases. The CDR3 is made up of 15 amino acids. The V gene's germline CDR1 is SGHRS and CDR2 YFSETQ. V was clipped by 5 bases and J by 4 bases; unmatched bases: 9. CDR3 nucleotides: TGCGCCAGCAGTGAAAATACAGGGGGCGGCTATGGCTACACCTTC. It translates to CASSENTGGGYGYTF.

The chain combines TRBV4-1 with TRBJ1-1; the D gene is possibly TRBD1 (5 bases). The CDR3 totals 16 residues. V was pared by 0 bases and J by 8 bases, with 19 bases between. The germline V gene encodes CDR1 MGHRA and CDR2 YSYEKL. The CDR3 reads CASSQDHLGGRKEAFF. DNA of the CDR3: TGCGCCAGCAGCCAAGATCATCTCGGGGGTCGGAAGGAAGCTTTCTTT.

The chain links TRBV27 to TRBJ2-2; 8 nucleotides match TRBD1. This CDR3 has 15 amino acids. V trimming: 5 bases; J trimming: 3 bases; junction bases outside the gene matches: 5. CDR1 is MNHEY and CDR2 is SMNVEV in the germline V gene (reference sequence). The CDR3: CASSTDRGYTGELFF. In DNA form, the CDR3 reads TGTGCCAGCAGTACCGACAGGGGATACACCGGGGAGCTGTTTTTT.

The CDR3 sequence is CASSDFTGAGELFF. In DNA, the CDR3 is TGTGCCAGCAGTGACTTTACAGGGGCCGGGGAGCTGTTTTTT. This sequence joins TRBV2 and TRBJ2-2; 7 bases align to TRBD1. CDR3 length: 14 residues. Germline V CDR1 and CDR2: SNHLY, FYNNEI. After removal of 3 bases from V and 6 bases from J, the junction contained 4 bases not matched to a gene.

CDR3: CASSLYQGREAKNIQYF. In DNA form, the CDR3 reads TGTGCCAGCAGCTTATATCAGGGCCGTGAGGCCAAAAACATTCAGTACTTC. This rearrangement joins TRBV11-2 to TRBJ2-4; weak D call: TRBD1 (5 bases). The V gene lost 2 bases and the J gene lost 1 base, with 15 bases spanning the gap. CDR3 size: 17 residues. Germline-derived CDR1 and CDR2 are SGHAT and FQNNGV.

V is TRBV5-1 and J is TRBJ2-5; D gene ambiguous. The CDR3 runs to 13 residues. The ends were cut back, 1 base at V and 1 base at J, with 5 bases in the middle. The germline V gene encodes CDR1 SGHRS and CDR2 YFSETQ. Here the CDR3 DNA reads TGCGCCAGCAGCTTGCCGGGCCAAGAGACCCAGTACTTC. Its protein product is CASSLPGQETQYF.

CDR3 sequence (DNA): TGCGCCAGCAGCTTACAGGGTTTCGGTTTGCAAGAGACCCAGTACTTC. Protein sequence: CASSLQGFGLQETQYF. The rearrangement uses TRBV5-1 and TRBJ2-5, with a tentative D call TRBD1 (6 bases). The ends were cut back, 2 bases at V and 2 bases at J, with 16 bases in the middle. The CDR3 sequence is 16 residues long. Germline-derived CDR1 and CDR2 are SGHRS and YFSETQ.

The V call is TRBV6-1, the J call TRBJ2-7, with 7 bases fitting TRBD2. The V gene's germline CDR1 is MNHNS and CDR2 SASEGT. There are 17 residues in the CDR3. With V trimmed by 4 bases and J by 7 bases, 19 bases remained unmatched. DNA for the CDR3: TGTGCCAGCAGTGGTCCCCGCGGGGGACGGGGTCTGCGGGAGCAGTACTTC. Translated: CASSGPRGGRGLREQYF.